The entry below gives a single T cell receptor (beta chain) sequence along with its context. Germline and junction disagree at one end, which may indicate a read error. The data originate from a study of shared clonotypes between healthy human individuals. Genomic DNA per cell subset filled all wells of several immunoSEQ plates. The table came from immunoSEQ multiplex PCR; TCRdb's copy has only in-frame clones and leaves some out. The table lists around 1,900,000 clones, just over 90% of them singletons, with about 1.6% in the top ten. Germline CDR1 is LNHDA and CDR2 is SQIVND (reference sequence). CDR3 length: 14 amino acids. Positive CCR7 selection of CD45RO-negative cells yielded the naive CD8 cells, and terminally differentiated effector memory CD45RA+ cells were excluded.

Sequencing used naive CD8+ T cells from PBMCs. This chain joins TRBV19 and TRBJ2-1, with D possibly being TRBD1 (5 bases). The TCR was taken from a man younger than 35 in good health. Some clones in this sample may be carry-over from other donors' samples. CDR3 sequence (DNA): TGTGCCAGTAGGATAGGGGCAGGGTACAATGAGCAGTTCTTC. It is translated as CASRIGAGYNEQFF.